These 15 T cell receptor beta chains were sequenced from one sample in a study of blood T cell repertoires in COVID-19. Sequencing used immunoSEQ multiplex PCR; TCRdb keeps in-frame clones, though not all of them. Of a few hundred thousand clones in the sample, under 90% were seen once. Sequencing used PBMCs or T cells enriched from blood (not recorded which). Receptors originate from a woman between 45 and 60 years old who had been exposed to COVID-19.

The rearrangement uses TRBV5-1 and TRBJ2-7; D may be TRBD2 (6 bases). Deletions cut 3 bases from V and 0 bases from J, with 10 bases between. The CDR3 runs to 14 residues. CDR1 and CDR2 from the germline V gene are SGHRS and YFSETQ. CDR3: CASSSRDFSYEQYF. The CDR3 bases are TGCGCCAGCAGCTCAAGGGACTTCTCCTACGAGCAGTACTTC.

V usage is TRBV12-3 or TRBV12-4 and J usage is TRBJ1-1; tentatively, D is TRBD1 (5 bases). This CDR3 contains 13 residues. V was cut by 3 bases and J by 5 bases, with 10 bases left in between. The CDR3 nucleotides are TGTGCCAGCAGTTTGCAGGGTTCAACTGAAGCTTTCTTT. This translates into CASSLQGSTEAFF.

Regarding this clone: The sample contains more than one DNA sequence encoding this CDR3. V and J are TRBV28 and TRBJ2-7; D uncertain. Germline V gives CDR1 MDHEN, CDR2 SYDVKM. The V gene lost 3 bases and the J gene lost 1 base, with 4 bases spanning the gap. The CDR3 loop spans 12 amino acids. The CDR3: CASSFSSYEQYF. The CDR3 DNA sequence: TGTGCCAGCAGTTTCTCTTCCTACGAGCAGTACTTC.

The chain employs TRBV27 and TRBJ1-5, with TRBD1 matching 7 bases. This CDR3 contains 17 residues. Germline V lookup: CDR1 MNHEY, CDR2 SMNVEV (reference sequence). V lost 5 bases, J lost 0 bases, and 10 bases stayed unmatched. The CDR3 protein is CASSPRDRSDSNQPQHF. The CDR3 nucleotides read TGTGCCAGCAGTCCCCGGGACAGATCGGATAGCAATCAGCCCCAGCATTTT.

In its sample, this clone was seen once. V and J are TRBV5-8 and TRBJ1-5, with a weak D call TRBD1 (6 bases). Per the germline V gene, CDR1 is SGHTS and CDR2 is YDEGEE. Trimming removed 4 bases at V and 6 bases at J, with 17 bases between. The CDR3 is made up of 15 amino acids. The CDR3 bases are TGTGCCAGCAGCCCCATTACAGGGTACAGTCAGCCCCAGCATTTT. This gives the protein CASSPITGYSQPQHF.

The V and J genes are TRBV29-1 and TRBJ1-1; D might be TRBD1 (5 bases). There are 12 residues in the CDR3. Trimming shortened V by 3 bases and J by 3 bases, and 8 bases separated the two germline ends. Germline CDR1 and CDR2: SQVTM and ANQGSEA. The CDR3 here is CSVDGGDTEAFF. As DNA, the CDR3 is TGCAGCGTTGATGGGGGGGACACTGAAGCTTTCTTT. Full variable domain (rest looked up from reference TRBV29-1 and TRBJ1-1): SAVISQKPSRDICQRGTSLTIQCQVDSQVTMMFWYRQQPGQSLTLIATANQGSEATYESGFVIDKFPISRPNLTFSTLTVSNMSPEDSSIYLCSVDGGDTEAFFGQGTRLTVV.

V and J are TRBV18 and TRBJ1-2; D possibly corresponds to TRBD1 (5 bases). The V end was cut by 8 bases, the J end by 8 bases, with 21 bases between. Germline CDR1 KGHSH, CDR2 LQKENI. The CDR3 is 14 amino acids. The CDR3 here is CASTARQGSEGYTF. CDR3 coding DNA: TGTGCCAGCACAGCCCGCCAGGGTTCTGAAGGCTACACCTTC.

This rearrangement joins TRBV5-1 to TRBJ1-2; unclear D gene. Germline V gives CDR1 SGHRS, CDR2 YFSETQ. The V end was cut by 2 bases, the J end by 8 bases, with 10 bases between. The CDR3 consists of 12 residues. This chain's CDR3 is CASSFGSRGYTF. CDR3 DNA sequence: TGCGCCAGCAGCTTCGGGAGCCGAGGCTACACCTTC.

The J gene is TRBJ2-2, the V gene TRBV5-1; 9 positions agree with TRBD2. Germline CDR1 and CDR2: SGHRS and YFSETQ. The CDR3 length is 20 residues. J gave up 3 bases and V 0 bases, and 15 bases lay outside the gene matches. The CDR3 DNA follows: TGCGCCAGCAGCTTGGTATCCCCGTTGAGCGGGGGGCGGGACACCGGGGAGCTGTTTTTT. Translation gives CASSLVSPLSGGRDTGELFF.

The chain carries TRBV19 and TRBJ2-3; 8 positions agree with TRBD2. Germline V gene data show CDR1 as LNHDA and CDR2 as SQIVND (reference sequence). The CDR3 sequence is 15 residues long. Trimming removed 6 bases from V and 6 bases from J; junction bases left unmatched: 11. This chain's CDR3 is CASSPAGGAADTQYF. As DNA, the CDR3 is TGTGCCAGTAGCCCTGCGGGGGGAGCGGCCGATACGCAGTATTTT.

The chain is built from TRBV5-3 and TRBJ2-1; 8 nucleotides line up with TRBD1. Being an ORF, TRBV5-3 has a function that is uncertain. The CDR3 consists of 14 residues. With 2 bases clipped from V and 8 bases from J, the junction kept 6 bases outside the gene matches. CDR3 region: CARSLGDRRDEQFF. CDR3 DNA sequence: TGTGCCAGAAGCTTAGGGGACAGGCGGGATGAGCAGTTCTTC.

The chain is built from TRBV6-5 and TRBJ1-1; no clear D. This CDR3 comprises 13 residues. V was cut by 6 bases and J by 3 bases, with 11 bases left in between. Germline V gives CDR1 MNHEY, CDR2 SVGAGI. The chain's CDR3 is CASRISHYTEAFF. The CDR3 nucleotides are TGTGCCAGCAGAATTAGTCATTACACTGAAGCTTTCTTT.

The chain uses TRBV7-8 and TRBJ1-6; D might be TRBD1 (5 bases). The CDR3 runs 15 residues. Deletions cut 1 base from V and 10 bases from J, with 14 bases between. In germline, CDR1 is SGHVS, CDR2 FQNEAQ. The CDR3, as DNA: TGTGCCAGCAGCTTAGGTCCAGGGATAAGGTCACCCCTCCACTTT. This gives the protein CASSLGPGIRSPLHF. Complete variable domain (other parts from reference TRBV7-8 and TRBJ1-6): GAGVSQSPRYKVAKRGQDVALRCDPISGHVSLFWYQQALGQGPEFLTYFQNEAQLDKSGLPSDRFFAERPEGSVSTLKIQRTQQEDSAVYLCASSLGPGIRSPLHFGNGTRLTVT.

The rearrangement joins TRBV19 to TRBJ1-1; D gene uncertain. This CDR3 has 14 residues. The V and J ends lost 5 bases and 0 bases respectively, with 10 bases between them. Germline CDR1 reads LNHDA; CDR2 reads SQIVND (reference sequence). CDR3 residues: CASSVGRVNTEAFF. The DNA of the CDR3 is TGTGCCAGTAGTGTTGGGAGGGTGAACACTGAAGCTTTCTTT.

CDR3 sequence: CAWSSGVSLYGYTF. As DNA, the CDR3 is TGTGCCTGGAGTTCAGGGGTTAGTCTCTATGGCTACACCTTC. The rearrangement uses TRBV30 and TRBJ1-2, with D possibly matching TRBD1 (6 bases). Germline-derived CDR1 and CDR2 are GTSNPN and SVGIG (reference sequence). This CDR3 region has 14 residues. The V and J ends lost 2 bases and 4 bases respectively, with 14 bases between them. Combining the CDR3 with reference TRBV30 and TRBJ1-2 gives the whole variable domain SQTIHQWPATLVQPVGSPLSLECTVEGTSNPNLYWYRQAAGRGLQLLFYSVGIGQISSEVPQNLSASRPQDRQFILSSKKLLLSDSGFYLCAWSSGVSLYGYTFGSGTRLTVV.